A selection of T cell receptor beta chains follows, all from one sample in a study of blood T cells in healthy people across ages. TCRdb reprocessed the 5' RACE reads via MiXCR and lists one record per CDR3 protein. The table shows 1 million or so distinct CDR3 sequences, with 40% to 55% occurring only once. Sequencing used blood. The receptors were sampled from a woman in her sixties in good health. Both conserved end residues are part of each CDR3. A D gene is named only where the DNA matches it firmly. Only part of the rows carry a size: once, few, many, or a class if the clone is expanded.

size: many; D: .; length: 12; V: TRBV6-2/TRBV6-3; J: TRBJ2-7; DNA: TGTGCCAGCAGTCTTGGGGACCTGAAGCAGTACTTC; CDR3: CASSLGDLKQYF
size: .; D: .; length: 14; V: TRBV7-2; J: TRBJ1-2; DNA: TGTGCCAGCAGCGCCAGTGGGGGCCTCTATGGCTACACCTTC; CDR3: CASSASGGLYGYTF
size: .; D: .; length: 17; V: TRBV5-1; J: TRBJ2-6; DNA: TGCGCCAGCAGCTTGGACTCAAGCAAAGGGGCGGCCAACGTCCTGACTTTC; CDR3: CASSLDSSKGAANVLTF
size: .; D: .; length: 13; V: TRBV6-1; J: TRBJ2-5; DNA: TGTGCCAGCAGTCTGGACAGACCTAATGGGCAGTACTTC; CDR3: CASSLDRPNGQYF
size: .; D: TRBD1; length: 16; V: TRBV28; J: TRBJ1-1; DNA: TGTGCCAGCAGCCCAGTTACAGGGGGCCGGAACACTGAAGCTTTCTTT; CDR3: CASSPVTGGRNTEAFF
size: .; D: TRBD2; length: 19; V: TRBV9; J: TRBJ2-1; DNA: TGTGCCAGCAGCGTAGGTCTAGCGGCAGCCGGGAGATCCTACAATGAGCAGTTCTTC; CDR3: CASSVGLAAAGRSYNEQFF
size: .; D: .; length: 15; V: TRBV29-1; J: TRBJ2-1; DNA: TGCAGCGTTGAAGATAGGGGGTTATCAGGCTGTGAGCAGTTCTTC; CDR3: CSVEDRGLSGCEQFF
size: .; D: .; length: 16; V: TRBV5-1; J: TRBJ2-1; DNA: TGCGCCAGCAGCCCGGGGGGCGGGAGAAGCTACAATGAGCAGTTCTTC; CDR3: CASSPGGGRSYNEQFF
size: .; D: .; length: 15; V: TRBV7-2; J: TRBJ2-1; DNA: TGTGCCAGCAGCTTGGGGGTGGGGGGCTGGGATGAGCAGTTCTTC; CDR3: CASSLGVGGWDEQFF
size: few; D: .; length: 14; V: TRBV5-4; J: TRBJ1-1; DNA: TGTGCCAGCAGCCCCAGGGTAAAAGGGACTGAAGCTTTCTTT; CDR3: CASSPRVKGTEAFF
size: .; D: TRBD2; length: 15; V: TRBV6-6; J: TRBJ2-1; DNA: TGTGCCAGCAGCCCCCAGCGGGAGCTTTTTGATGAGCAGTTCTTC; CDR3: CASSPQRELFDEQFF
size: few; D: TRBD2; length: 16; V: TRBV7-2; J: TRBJ2-4; DNA: TGTGCCAGCAGCTTAGTGGGGGGGACAGCCAAAAACATTCAGTACTTC; CDR3: CASSLVGGTAKNIQYF
size: .; D: .; length: 12; V: TRBV20-1; J: TRBJ2-5; DNA: TGCAGTGCTATGAGGGACCAAGAGACCCAGTACTTC; CDR3: CSAMRDQETQYF
size: .; D: TRBD2; length: 16; V: TRBV2; J: TRBJ2-3; DNA: TGTGCCAGCAGTGAATGGTCTAGCGGGGTAACAGATACGCAGTATTTT; CDR3: CASSEWSSGVTDTQYF
size: .; D: TRBD1; length: 14; V: TRBV7-9; J: TRBJ2-1; DNA: TGTGCCAGCAGCTCCGACAGGGAGTACAATGAGCAGTTCTTC; CDR3: CASSSDREYNEQFF
size: .; D: TRBD1; length: 21; V: TRBV28; J: TRBJ1-2; DNA: TGTGCCAGCAGTACCCGTCCGGGGCTACATTCCGACAGGGAGTTTCTCGATGGCTACACCTTC; CDR3: CASSTRPGLHSDREFLDGYTF
size: .; D: .; length: 14; V: TRBV6-1; J: TRBJ1-6; DNA: TGTGCCAGCAGGGGAGACGGGTGGGGTTCACCCCTCCACTTT; CDR3: CASRGDGWGSPLHF
size: .; D: .; length: 12; V: TRBV3-1; J: TRBJ2-3; DNA: TGTGCCACTTCAAGAAAGGCAGATACGCAGTATTTT; CDR3: CATSRKADTQYF
size: .; D: TRBD1; length: 17; V: TRBV27; J: TRBJ2-3; DNA: TGTGCCAGCAGTTTAAGGGGGCGTTCACAAAGCACAGATACGCAGTATTTT; CDR3: CASSLRGRSQSTDTQYF
size: few; D: .; length: 12; V: TRBV7-6; J: TRBJ2-5; DNA: TGTGCCAGCAGCCCTCATAGGGAGACCCAGTACTTC; CDR3: CASSPHRETQYF
size: many; D: .; length: 17; V: TRBV11-2; J: TRBJ2-1; DNA: TGTGCCAGCAGAAATAGGGCGGTTCTTAATAAGAACAATGAGCAGTTCTTC; CDR3: CASRNRAVLNKNNEQFF
size: .; D: .; length: 16; V: TRBV20-1; J: TRBJ2-1; DNA: TGCAGTGCTAGTCCTCCGGGACCCGACTTGAACAATGAGCAGTTCTTC; CDR3: CSASPPGPDLNNEQFF
size: .; D: TRBD1; length: 16; V: TRBV10-3; J: TRBJ1-2; DNA: TGTGCCATCACCCCGGGACAGACGATTCGGAACTATGGCTACACCTTC; CDR3: CAITPGQTIRNYGYTF
size: few; D: .; length: 15; V: TRBV3-1; J: TRBJ1-2; DNA: TGTGCCAGCAGCCAAGGGGAAGGGGCCCACTATGGCTACACCTTC; CDR3: CASSQGEGAHYGYTF
size: .; D: .; length: 16; V: TRBV21-1; J: TRBJ2-1; DNA: TGTGTCAGCAGCAACGCTAGCGGGAGAGAATACAATGAGCAGTTCTTC; CDR3: CVSSNASGREYNEQFF
size: few; D: .; length: 14; V: TRBV6-5; J: TRBJ2-1; DNA: TGTGCCAGCAGTTACTCGACCGGTCCCAATGAGCAGTTCTTC; CDR3: CASSYSTGPNEQFF
size: few; D: .; length: 13; V: TRBV12-3/TRBV12-4; J: TRBJ2-7; DNA: TGTGCCAGCAGTTCCGGACACGTCTACGAGCAGTACTTC; CDR3: CASSSGHVYEQYF
size: many; D: .; length: 12; V: TRBV7-3; J: TRBJ1-5; DNA: TGTGCCACCCTGGTCCCTAATCAGCCCCAGCATTTT; CDR3: CATLVPNQPQHF
size: few; D: .; length: 16; V: TRBV28; J: TRBJ2-7; DNA: TGTGCCAGCAGTTTTCAGGGGCCCATAGACTCCTACGAGCAGTACTTC; CDR3: CASSFQGPIDSYEQYF
size: .; D: .; length: 13; V: TRBV11-2; J: TRBJ1-1; DNA: TGTGCCAGCAGCCAACCGGGACGCACTGAAGCTTTCTTT; CDR3: CASSQPGRTEAFF
size: once; D: TRBD1; length: 15; V: TRBV27; J: TRBJ2-7; DNA: TGTGCCAGCAGTTCTTACAGGGGCTCCTTCTACGAGCAGTACTTC; CDR3: CASSSYRGSFYEQYF
size: few; D: .; length: 16; V: TRBV7-9; J: TRBJ1-5; DNA: TGTGCCAGCAGCCCCCCCGGGGTACGGGGCAATCAGCCCCAGCATTTT; CDR3: CASSPPGVRGNQPQHF
size: once; D: .; length: 15; V: TRBV13; J: TRBJ2-7; DNA: TGTGTCAGCAGCTTAGGAGGGACTGGGACCTACGAGCAGTACTTC; CDR3: CVSSLGGTGTYEQYF
size: .; D: .; length: 15; V: TRBV10-3; J: TRBJ2-1; DNA: TGTGCCATCAGGCCGCGGGGGCGCTCCTACAATGAGCAGTTCTTC; CDR3: CAIRPRGRSYNEQFF
size: many; D: .; length: 15; V: TRBV11-1; J: TRBJ2-6; DNA: TGTGCCAGCAGCTTTGGGGCATCTGGGGCCAACGTCCTGACTTTC; CDR3: CASSFGASGANVLTF
size: .; D: TRBD1; length: 15; V: TRBV19; J: TRBJ2-5; DNA: TGTGCCAGTAGTATCCGGACAGGGAGGCAAGAGACCCAGTACTTC; CDR3: CASSIRTGRQETQYF
size: .; D: TRBD1; length: 12; V: TRBV20-1; J: TRBJ2-7; DNA: TGCAGTGCTCGGACAGGGGATCGTACCCAGTACTTC; CDR3: CSARTGDRTQYF
size: .; D: .; length: 18; V: TRBV19; J: TRBJ2-6; DNA: TGTGCCAGTAGTATTGACACGTTAAATCGTTCTGGGGCCAACGTCCTGACTTTC; CDR3: CASSIDTLNRSGANVLTF
size: few; D: .; length: 16; V: TRBV7-9; J: TRBJ2-7; DNA: TGTGCCAGCAGCATTGACGGGGAACCTAGCTCCTACGAGCAGTACTTC; CDR3: CASSIDGEPSSYEQYF
size: few; D: TRBD1; length: 16; V: TRBV14; J: TRBJ2-5; DNA: TGTGCCAGCAGCCACCTGGGACAGGGAAGAGTCATGGCGCAGTACTTC; CDR3: CASSHLGQGRVMAQYF
size: few; D: .; length: 11; V: TRBV6-1; J: TRBJ2-7; DNA: TGTGCCAGCAGTGTCCGACTTGAGCAGTACTTC; CDR3: CASSVRLEQYF
size: .; D: .; length: 13; V: TRBV15; J: TRBJ2-1; DNA: TGTGCCACCCGCCGGCCCCCGTACAATGAGCAGTTCTTC; CDR3: CATRRPPYNEQFF
size: .; D: TRBD1; length: 10; V: TRBV29-1; J: TRBJ2-7; DNA: TGCAGCGTTGTGACAGGGGAGCAGTACTTC; CDR3: CSVVTGEQYF
size: .; D: TRBD2; length: 15; V: TRBV27; J: TRBJ2-7; DNA: TGTGCCAGCAGTCCTCTTGGGAGGGTCTCCGCCGAGCAGTACTTC; CDR3: CASSPLGRVSAEQYF